Following are 12 T cell receptor beta chains from one sample sequenced in a study of blood T cell repertoires in COVID-19. Assay: immunoSEQ multiplex PCR; the TCRdb copy retains only in-frame clones and omits some. The profile shows some 60,000 clones, around 90% of them singletons. Specimen: peripheral blood. The source is a man in his 60s with acute or convalescent COVID-19.

This sequence joins TRBV27 and TRBJ1-6, with D possibly TRBD1 on 5 matching bases. The CDR3 consists of 14 residues. Trimming cost V 4 bases and J 5 bases, with 9 bases left between them. The germline CDR1 and CDR2 sequences are MNHEY and SMNVEV (reference sequence). The CDR3 protein is CASSYRGNNSPLHF. CDR3 sequence (DNA): TGTGCCAGCAGTTATAGGGGTAATAATTCACCCCTCCACTTT.

The chain carries TRBV2 and TRBJ1-2; possibly TRBD1 for D (5 bases). Germline V CDR1 and CDR2: SNHLY, FYNNEI. The length of the CDR3 is 13 residues. Trimming removed 5 bases from V and 7 bases from J, with 14 bases in between. CDR3 DNA sequence: TGTGCCAGCAGTTTGGCCAGGGTTAGTGGCTACACCTTC. Protein sequence: CASSLARVSGYTF. Full variable domain (rest looked up from reference TRBV2 and TRBJ1-2): EPEVTQTPSHQVTQMGQEVILRCVPISNHLYFYWYRQILGQKVEFLVSFYNNEISEKSEIFDDQFSVERPDGSNFTLKIRSTKLEDSAMYFCASSLARVSGYTFGSGTRLTVV.

This clone occurred a few times. The rearrangement uses TRBV5-1 and TRBJ1-1; TRBD1 agrees at 8 bases. Unmatched junction bases numbered 9, after V lost 5 bases and J lost 0 bases. Germline lookup yields CDR1 SGHRS and CDR2 YFSETQ. This CDR3 spans 16 amino acids. The CDR3 DNA reads TGCGCCAGCAGACACGGGACAGGTAACATGAACACTGAAGCTTTCTTT. Protein product: CASRHGTGNMNTEAFF.

The chain links TRBV6-5 to TRBJ1-3; a weak D match, TRBD1 (5 bases). Trimming shortened V by 2 bases and J by 0 bases, and 11 bases separated the two germline ends. The CDR3 has 16 amino acids. Germline CDR1 and CDR2: MNHEY and SVGAGI. The CDR3: CASSYDRRTSGNTIYF. CDR3 nucleotides: TGTGCCAGCAGTTACGACAGAAGGACCTCTGGAAACACCATATATTTT.

The CDR3 region has the DNA TGCGCCAGCAGATGGACTGCCCACTATGGCTACACCTTC. Translated, it gives CASRWTAHYGYTF. The chain links TRBV10-1 to TRBJ1-2; D remains unclear. There are 13 residues in the CDR3. Trimming cost V 6 bases and J 3 bases, with 11 bases left between them. CDR1 is WNHNN, CDR2 SYGVQD, per germline (reference sequence).

The chain combines TRBV5-1 with TRBJ2-7, with D perhaps TRBD1 (5 bases). CDR1 is SGHRS, CDR2 YFSETQ, per germline. Trimming removed 4 bases at V and 4 bases at J, with 18 bases between. This CDR3 is built from 15 residues. Written as DNA, the CDR3 is TGCGCCAGCAGCCTGGCGCCGACAGTAATTTACGAGCAGTACTTC. Translation gives CASSLAPTVIYEQYF.

The rearrangement uses TRBV6-6 and TRBJ1-5, with D unresolved. The CDR3 has 12 residues. Germline CDR1 and CDR2: MNHNY and SVGAGI (reference sequence). V was cut by 3 bases and J by 6 bases, with 6 bases left in between. The CDR3: CASSYSTQPQHF. As DNA, the CDR3 is TGTGCCAGCAGTTATTCTACTCAGCCCCAGCATTTT.

The chain is built from TRBV15 and TRBJ1-2; TRBD1 is a possible D gene (6 bases). The ends were cut back, 5 bases at V and 6 bases at J, with 13 bases in the middle. The CDR3 consists of 13 residues. Per germline, CDR1 LNHNV and CDR2 YYDKDF (reference sequence). In DNA form, the CDR3 reads TGTGCCACCAGCTTTTCAGGGGCGGATGGCTACACCTTC. It yields the protein CATSFSGADGYTF.

The genes are TRBV6-6 and TRBJ2-1; 7 bases map to TRBD2. CDR3 length: 15 amino acids. Trimming cost V 6 bases and J 5 bases; bases outside gene matches: 10. The germline V gene has CDR1 MNHNY and CDR2 SVGAGI (reference sequence). The CDR3 reads CASSSRAGTNNEQFF. The DNA of the CDR3 is TGTGCCAGCAGCTCCCGAGCGGGGACCAACAATGAGCAGTTCTTC.

The V gene is TRBV19, the J gene TRBJ2-3; D is uncertain. This CDR3 spans 11 amino acids. Trimming pared 6 bases from V and 6 bases from J, leaving 7 bases between. CDR1 LNHDA and CDR2 SQIVND come from the germline V gene (reference sequence). The DNA for the CDR3 is TGTGCCAGTAGGGGCCGGGATACGCAGTATTTT. This sequence encodes CASRGRDTQYF.

The genes are TRBV7-9 and TRBJ2-3; D gene uncertain. The V gene lost 1 base and the J gene lost 0 bases, with 14 bases spanning the gap. The CDR3 totals 17 residues. Germline lookup yields CDR1 SEHNR and CDR2 FQNEAQ (reference sequence). The CDR3 DNA follows: TGTGCCAGCAGCTTAGGCGAGCGCCGAATAAGCACAGATACGCAGTATTTT. This codes for CASSLGERRISTDTQYF.

The rearrangement joins TRBV18 to TRBJ1-1; possible D gene TRBD1, 5 bases. Trimming stripped 3 bases from V and 3 bases from J, with 8 bases between. The CDR3 spans 13 residues. Germline V gives CDR1 KGHSH, CDR2 LQKENI. The CDR3 nucleotides are TGTGCCAGCTCACCGAAAGGGGACACTGAAGCTTTCTTT. It yields the protein CASSPKGDTEAFF.